These 16 T cell receptor beta chains were sequenced from one sample in a study of blood T cell repertoires in COVID-19. Clones were sequenced by immunoSEQ multiplex PCR, and TCRdb holds only the in-frame ones, with some missing. The table shows 120,000 or so clones, with 86% occurring only once. Input material: peripheral blood. These receptors all come from a man aged 35-49 years with acute or convalescent COVID-19.

The J gene is TRBJ2-3, the V gene TRBV20-1, with TRBD2 identical over 9 bases. CDR3 length equals 17 residues. The V segment lost 3 bases and the J segment 0 bases; nucleotides outside the gene matches: 10. CDR1 is DFQATT and CDR2 is SNEGSKA in the germline V gene (reference sequence). CDR3 residues: CSASLGRRGGSTDTQYF. CDR3 coding DNA: TGCAGTGCTAGTCTGGGTCGGCGGGGGGGTAGCACAGATACGCAGTATTTT.

The chain couples TRBV9 to TRBJ1-1; no clear D. The length of the CDR3 is 15 residues. Germline assignment: CDR1 SGDLS and CDR2 YYNGEE. V lost 1 base, J lost 2 bases, and 12 bases lay in between. The CDR3 nucleotides are TGTGCCAGCAGCGTAACTGCCGGGGTAAACACTGAAGCTTTCTTT. Amino acids: CASSVTAGVNTEAFF.

This clone occurred a few times. The chain carries TRBV5-1 and TRBJ2-2, with 8 bases aligning to TRBD1. With V trimmed by 3 bases and J by 1 base, 5 bases remained unmatched. This CDR3 region has 16 residues. The germline V gene has CDR1 SGHRS and CDR2 YFSETQ. CDR3 nucleotides: TGCGCCAGCAGCTGGACAGGGATAGGGAACACCGGGGAGCTGTTTTTT. Protein product: CASSWTGIGNTGELFF.

This chain uses TRBV4-2 with TRBJ2-6, with 7 bases identical to TRBD1. With V trimmed by 3 bases and J by 3 bases, 2 bases remained unmatched. The CDR3 runs 15 residues. Germline CDR1 and CDR2: LGHNA and YNFKEQ. The CDR3 loop is CASSQTGLGANVLTF. DNA for the CDR3: TGTGCCAGCAGCCAGACAGGGCTTGGGGCCAACGTCCTGACTTTC.

The rearrangement joins TRBV19 to TRBJ1-2, with 8 bases fitting TRBD1. Germline CDR1 LNHDA, CDR2 SQIVND (reference sequence). The junction had 7 bases not matched to a gene; V was cut back by 4 bases and J by 3 bases. There are 15 residues in the CDR3. CDR3 amino acids: CASSSWTGLDYGYTF. The CDR3 bases are TGTGCCAGTAGTAGCTGGACAGGGTTGGACTATGGCTACACCTTC. Complete variable domain (other parts from reference TRBV19 and TRBJ1-2): DGGITQSPKYLFRKEGQNVTLSCEQNLNHDAMYWYRQDPGQGLRLIYYSQIVNDFQKGDIAEGYSVSREKKESFPLTVTSAQKNPTAFYLCASSSWTGLDYGYTFGSGTRLTVV.

This clone has just a few counts. The V gene is TRBV28, the J gene TRBJ1-5; 7 bases agree with TRBD1. The CDR3 has 15 amino acids. After removal of 7 bases from V and 2 bases from J, the junction contained 8 bases not matched to a gene. Germline V lookup: CDR1 MDHEN, CDR2 SYDVKM. The CDR3 coding sequence is TGTGCCAGCATCCTTACCGGGACAGGCAATCAGCCCCAGCATTTT. Translated: CASILTGTGNQPQHF.

The V and J genes are TRBV24-1 and TRBJ1-5; no definite D call. Per the germline V gene, CDR1 is KGHDR and CDR2 is SFDVKD. The CDR3 extends over 11 amino acids. The V gene lost 3 bases and the J gene lost 9 bases, with 5 bases spanning the gap. The CDR3 DNA reads TGTGCCACCAGTGATCCTAGGCCCCAGCATTTT. Its translation is CATSDPRPQHF.

The genes are TRBV12-3 or TRBV12-4 and TRBJ1-2; D is uncertain. Deletions cut 5 bases from V and 0 bases from J, with 4 bases between. The CDR3 has 12 residues. CDR3 DNA sequence: TGTGCCAGCAGTGACTCTAACTATGGCTACACCTTC. Its protein product is CASSDSNYGYTF.

This clone appeared once. DNA for the CDR3: TGTGCCAGCCTGATCCCCGCCGGGGTTCCCGAAGCTTTCTTT. It codes for CASLIPAGVPEAFF. V is TRBV2 and J is TRBJ1-1; D gene unclear. V was cut by 8 bases and J by 8 bases, with 21 bases left in between. The CDR3 consists of 14 residues. The germline V gene encodes CDR1 SNHLY and CDR2 FYNNEI.

In nucleotides, the CDR3 is TGCAGCGTTGATTCTAGATCAAAAGAGACCCAGTACTTC. Amino acid sequence: CSVDSRSKETQYF. The chain has TRBV29-1 and TRBJ2-5; D call uncertain. CDR3 length: 13 amino acids. Trimming stripped 3 bases from V and 3 bases from J, with 11 bases between. Germline V gene data show CDR1 as SQVTM and CDR2 as ANQGSEA.

The chain uses TRBV18 and TRBJ2-2; perhaps TRBD1 as D (6 bases). The CDR3 sequence is 17 residues long. V lost 6 bases to trimming and J lost 7 bases, with 24 bases between them. The V gene's germline CDR1 is KGHSH and CDR2 LQKENI. The CDR3 DNA sequence: TGTGCCAGCTCGCGCGAGGGGAACAGGGCGGCGGACGGGGAGCTGTTTTTT. Translating it yields CASSREGNRAADGELFF. The full variable domain, with the rest looked up from reference TRBV18 and TRBJ2-2, is NAGVMQNPRHLVRRRGQEARLRCSPMKGHSHVYWYRQLPEEGLKFMVYLQKENIIDESGMPKERFSAEFPKEGPSILRIQQVVRGDSAAYFCASSREGNRAADGELFFGEGSRLTVL.

This chain uses TRBV7-6 with TRBJ1-1, with D maybe TRBD1 (6 bases). V dropped 5 bases and J dropped 0 bases, with 13 bases sitting between them. Per the germline V gene, CDR1 is SGHVS and CDR2 is FNYEAQ. CDR3 size: 15 residues. The CDR3 is CASSQGTRLNTEAFF. The CDR3 coding sequence is TGTGCCAGCAGCCAAGGGACACGTCTGAACACTGAAGCTTTCTTT.

This clone has a single count. This chain joins TRBV9 and TRBJ2-2, with 7 bases identical to TRBD2. The J segment lost 0 bases and the V segment lost 1 base, leaving 3 bases of the junction unmatched. The CDR3 spans 16 residues. The germline CDR1 and CDR2 sequences are SGDLS and YYNGEE. CDR3 DNA: TGTGCCAGCAGCGTACAAGCGGGGCCGAACACCGGGGAGCTGTTTTTT. Its protein is CASSVQAGPNTGELFF.

The sample holds one count of this clone. The V call is TRBV5-8, the J call TRBJ1-5; tentative D call: TRBD1 (5 bases). Germline CDR1 reads SGHTS; CDR2 reads YDEGEE. The CDR3 is 13 residues long. The V end was cut by 2 bases, the J end by 7 bases, with 10 bases between. The CDR3 DNA reads TGTGCCAGCAGCTTTGCGGGGGTCCAGCCCCAGCATTTT. Encoded protein: CASSFAGVQPQHF.

This chain links TRBV30 with TRBJ2-7; TRBD2 aligns across 14 bases. The length of the CDR3 is 15 residues. The V gene end was trimmed by 4 bases and the J gene end by 5 bases; junction bases not matched to a gene: 7. Germline assignment: CDR1 GTSNPN and CDR2 SVGIG (reference sequence). In nucleotides, the CDR3 is TGTGCCTGGACCGGGACTAGCGGGAGTTACCACGAGCAGTACTTC. Amino acid sequence: CAWTGTSGSYHEQYF.

This chain connects TRBV9 to TRBJ1-5, with TRBD1 as a possible D gene (6 bases). V was pared by 3 bases and J by 8 bases, with 12 bases between. The CDR3 loop spans 13 amino acids. Germline loops: CDR1 SGDLS, CDR2 YYNGEE. The CDR3: CASSAKQGEPQHF. As DNA, the CDR3 is TGTGCCAGCAGCGCAAAACAGGGAGAGCCCCAGCATTTT.